The 11 T cell receptor beta chains listed next were all sequenced from one sample in a study of T cell responses to AZD1222 COVID-19 vaccine. The data were produced by immunoSEQ multiplex PCR, yet TCRdb's version contains in-frame clones alone and is incomplete. Counted here are 100,000 to 150,000 clones, under 85% occurring once; the ten biggest clones make up roughly 6.2%. The input for sequencing was peripheral blood, taken on day 0 of AZD1222 vaccination. All receptors derive from an adult in good health.

This clone was counted between two and nine times. DNA of the CDR3: TGTGCCAGCAGCTTAAGGGGGGGAAAGTCACCCCTCCACTTT. Protein sequence: CASSLRGGKSPLHF. The chain couples TRBV7-3 to TRBJ1-6, with a tentative D call TRBD1 (5 bases). The germline gives CDR1 SGHTA, CDR2 FQGTGA. The CDR3 is made up of 14 amino acids. The germline V and J ends were trimmed by 1 base and 10 bases, with 11 bases remaining between them.

On this clone: At one end, the junction sequence differs from germline, possibly due to a read error. The chain combines TRBV4-2 with TRBJ2-3, with no clear D. The CDR3 runs 22 residues. Germline CDR1 reads LGHNA; CDR2 reads YNFKEQ. The CDR3 DNA sequence: TGTGCCAGCAGCAAAGATAGCCCTGTGGCCTCAAGTATGTTATCCACTCAAGATACGCAGTATTTT. Translation: CASSKDSPVASSMLSTQDTQYF.

This chain links TRBV6-5 with TRBJ1-6; the D gene is possibly TRBD1 (6 bases). This CDR3 has 16 residues. Trimming cost V 2 bases and J 7 bases, with 15 bases left between them. Germline V gene data show CDR1 as MNHEY and CDR2 as SVGAGI. The CDR3, as DNA: TGTGCCAGCAGTTACCGAGCAGGGGAGTCCAATTCACCCCTCCACTTT. Encoded protein: CASSYRAGESNSPLHF.

The rearrangement links TRBV7-2 to TRBJ1-1; 7 bases line up with TRBD1. The germline gives CDR1 SGHTA, CDR2 FQGNSA. The ends lost 3 bases at V and 0 bases at J; junction bases unmatched: 1. The CDR3 runs to 14 residues. CDR3 amino acids: CASSFGQVNTEAFF. CDR3 in DNA: TGTGCCAGCAGCTTCGGACAGGTGAACACTGAAGCTTTCTTT.

The chain has TRBV6-2 or TRBV6-3 and TRBJ2-5; TRBD1 agrees at 11 bases. Germline assignment: CDR1 MNHEY and CDR2 SVGEGT. This CDR3 has 17 amino acids. V shed 4 bases, J shed 4 bases, and the junction held 11 bases outside the gene matches. The CDR3 here is CASSSNRGTGGGETQYF. The DNA for the CDR3 is TGTGCCAGCAGTTCCAACAGGGGGACAGGGGGTGGAGAGACCCAGTACTTC.

The chain carries TRBV5-6 and TRBJ1-5; possibly TRBD1 for D (6 bases). The CDR3 is 15 amino acids. The germline gives CDR1 SGHDT, CDR2 YYEEEE. The V end was cut by 1 base, the J end by 7 bases, with 15 bases between. The CDR3, as DNA: TGTGCCAGCAGCTTGAGCGCTAACAGGGAACAGCCCCAGCATTTT. It is translated as CASSLSANREQPQHF.

This clone was seen repeatedly, ten times or more. This chain uses TRBV3-1 (or the pseudogene TRBV3-2) with TRBJ1-2; 7 bases fit TRBD1. The CDR3 length is 12 residues. The V segment lost 1 base and the J segment 8 bases; nucleotides outside the gene matches: 1. Germline V lookup: CDR1 LGHDT, CDR2 YNNKEL (reference sequence). The CDR3 is CASSQVQGGYTF. CDR3 DNA: TGTGCCAGCAGCCAAGTACAGGGGGGCTACACCTTC.

The sample holds one count of this clone. In DNA, the CDR3 is TGTGCCAGCAGCCAGTCAGGTTCGAACTATGGCTACACCTTC. It specifies CASSQSGSNYGYTF. The chain employs TRBV3-1 (or the pseudogene TRBV3-2) and TRBJ1-2; D gene unclear. In germline, CDR1 is LGHDT, CDR2 YNNKEL (reference sequence). Between the trimmed V and J ends, which lost 3 bases and 2 bases, there was a span of 10 bases. CDR3 length equals 14 residues.

This clone showed up just once. J is TRBJ2-2 and V is TRBV4-3; D gene unclear. V was shortened by 0 bases and J by 4 bases, with 9 bases between the two germline ends. Germline assignment: CDR1 LGHNA and CDR2 YSLEER. The CDR3 runs 15 residues. For the CDR3, the DNA is TGCGCCAGCAGCCAAGATTCCGTGGGCACCGGGGAGCTGTTTTTT. Translating gives CASSQDSVGTGELFF.

V gene TRBV4-2 combines with J gene TRBJ2-7; tentatively, D is TRBD2 (5 bases). V lost 5 bases and J lost 1, with 15 bases in between. Germline assignment: CDR1 LGHNA and CDR2 YNFKEQ. The CDR3 has 15 residues. In DNA form, the CDR3 reads TGTGCCAGCAGCTCTCGATGGGGAGATTCCTACGAGCAGTACTTC. Amino acids: CASSSRWGDSYEQYF.

On this clone itself: Germline and junction disagree at one end, which may indicate a read error. The chain recombines TRBV11-1 with TRBJ2-7; the D call may be TRBD1 or TRBD2 (5 bases each). Looked up from germline, CDR1 is SGHAT and CDR2 is FQDESV (reference sequence). This CDR3 contains 11 residues. The DNA of the CDR3 is TGTGCCAGCAGCATAGGGACCGAGGAGTACTTC. This gives the protein CASSIGTEEYF.